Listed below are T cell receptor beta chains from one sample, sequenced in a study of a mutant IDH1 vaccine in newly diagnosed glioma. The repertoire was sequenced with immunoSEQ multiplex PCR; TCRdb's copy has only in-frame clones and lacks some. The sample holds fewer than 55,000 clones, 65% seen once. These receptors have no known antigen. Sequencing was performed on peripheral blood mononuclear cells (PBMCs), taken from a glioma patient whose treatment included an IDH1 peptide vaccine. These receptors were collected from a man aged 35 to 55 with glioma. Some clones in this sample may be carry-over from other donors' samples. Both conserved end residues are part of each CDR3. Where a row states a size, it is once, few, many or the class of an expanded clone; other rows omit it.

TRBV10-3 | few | CAIRTTLTGGYTF
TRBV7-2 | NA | CASSSEQGYRPWNTEAFF
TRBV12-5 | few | CASGLRQGGTGELFF
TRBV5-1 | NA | CASSLAPGGAGDEQFF
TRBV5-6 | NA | CASSARQAYYGYTF
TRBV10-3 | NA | CAISREGEKLFF
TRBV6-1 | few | CASSEYEGESSGNTIYF
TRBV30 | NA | CASTGGGNSPLHF
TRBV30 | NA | CAWSPGQGTDTQYF
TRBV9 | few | CASSPFSLSFF
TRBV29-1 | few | CRGTKGYGYTF
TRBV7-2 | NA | CASSFRGVIVAFF
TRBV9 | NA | CASSVHGGAAYEQYF
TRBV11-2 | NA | CASSLDPPGAGVGNEKLFF
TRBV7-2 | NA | CASSLGGLAGVDEQFF
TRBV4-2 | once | CASSHRPGTSGPSTDTQYF
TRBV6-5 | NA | CASNQGKDTEAFF
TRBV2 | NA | CASRPNTDTQYF
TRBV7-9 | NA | CATLSGANVLTF
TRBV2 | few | CASSGPQGRQNTEAFF
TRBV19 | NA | CASSIGQGRSYEQYF
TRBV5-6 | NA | CASSFDRLAGNTIYF
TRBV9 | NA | CASSSSSGYTDTQYF
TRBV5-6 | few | CASSFAASGPYEQYF
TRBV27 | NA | CASGTSGVTDTQYF
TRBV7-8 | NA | CASSLGWTNEKLFF
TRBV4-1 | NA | CASSDQGINTQYF
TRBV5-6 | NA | CASSGRGHTDTQYF
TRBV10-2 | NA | CASRPGGGGETQYF
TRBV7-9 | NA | CASSYTSNTEAFF
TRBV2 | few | CASRKDSGRTYEQYF
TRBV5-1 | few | CASTIDRDSPLHF
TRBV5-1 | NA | CASQNPGLAGGDTQYF
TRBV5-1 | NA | CASSVSGTGSSGANVLTF
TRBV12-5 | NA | CASGFGSRSGQETQYF
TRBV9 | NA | CASSGQGAYEQYF
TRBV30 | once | CAWSLSGTTEAFF
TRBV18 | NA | CASSPPGGTYEQYF
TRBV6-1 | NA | CASSRTWETQYF
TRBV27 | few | CASSSASGTSSYEQYF
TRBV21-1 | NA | CASSDSKVQPQHF
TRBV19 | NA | CASSIDHFYQDGYTF
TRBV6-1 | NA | CASLPSWGADTQYF